A selection of T cell receptor beta chains follows, all from one sample in a study of pediatric ulcerative colitis. Data came from immunoSEQ multiplex PCR; TCRdb stores just in-frame clones and leaves some out. The sample contains fewer than 40,000 clones, 70% to 90% of which appear only once. What was sequenced was blood. The receptor source for this set is a girl between 5 and 17 years old with moderate ulcerative colitis. The CDR3 runs from the conserved cysteine through the conserved F or W. The D gene is left open where the match is weak. Size tells how often a clone was seen (once, few, many) or the class of an expanded clone, and some rows leave it out.

V gene	J gene	clone size	D gene	CDR3 protein
TRBV29-1	TRBJ1-2	.	.	CSADRPLTNYGYTF
TRBV29-1	TRBJ1-1	many	TRBD1	CSVPRTGANTEAFF
TRBV5-5	TRBJ1-5	.	.	CASSLEGGSNQPQHF
TRBV30	TRBJ1-1	.	.	CAWSRNRASSTEAFF
TRBV7-2	TRBJ1-2	few	TRBD1	CASAGQGGNNYGYTF
TRBV6-1	TRBJ1-1	.	.	CASSELGMNTEAFF
TRBV15	TRBJ1-3	.	.	CATSRGGISGNTIYF
TRBV28	TRBJ1-6	.	.	CASETGGDSPLHF
TRBV5-1	TRBJ2-5	.	.	CASSPRGGKETQYF
TRBV19	TRBJ1-1	.	.	CASSPLWGGVIPQAFF
TRBV9	TRBJ1-1	.	.	CASSVEAANTEAFF
TRBV7-9	TRBJ2-1	.	TRBD2	CASSWGLAAWDEQFF
TRBV6-5	TRBJ2-7	.	.	CASGHPGSFYEQYF
TRBV4-2	TRBJ2-1	.	TRBD2	CASSQVGGGAGEQFF
TRBV28	TRBJ2-3	once	TRBD2	CASRLAGPSTDTQYF
TRBV7-3	TRBJ2-2	few	.	CASSLTLVTGELFF
TRBV6-6	TRBJ2-5	.	TRBD2	CASSRSTSGGQTQYF
TRBV6-5	TRBJ2-7	.	TRBD1	CASSTTDRVPYEQYF
TRBV19	TRBJ2-1	.	.	CASSIELSGAYNEQFF
TRBV5-4	TRBJ2-1	.	TRBD2	CASSEAGGLSYNEQFF
TRBV4-3	TRBJ1-1	.	.	CASSQGGRNMNTEAFF
TRBV5-1	TRBJ2-4	.	TRBD2	CASSWDPLLGRSLGDIQYF
TRBV2	TRBJ2-1	.	TRBD2	CASSETSGRPAEQFF
TRBV6-5	TRBJ1-3	.	.	CASSPAAGNTIYF
TRBV11-2	TRBJ2-5	.	.	CASSSGQETQYF
TRBV19	TRBJ1-5	once	.	CASSPSLWGRQPWYSNQPQHF
TRBV7-8	TRBJ1-6	.	.	CASSIGTSYNSPLHF
TRBV29-1	TRBJ2-2	.	.	CSVDVAGSNTGELFF
TRBV18	TRBJ1-3	.	.	CASSTSGRGNTIYF
TRBV28	TRBJ1-3	.	.	CASSLPRGGNTIYF
TRBV19	TRBJ2-1	once	TRBD2	CATEGTGTSGRYEQFF
TRBV15	TRBJ1-4	.	.	CATSKTAGANEKLFF
TRBV10-3	TRBJ1-5	.	.	CAISSGVNQPQHF
TRBV11-3	TRBJ2-3	.	TRBD2	CASSLGLAASTDTQYF
TRBV2	TRBJ2-3	.	TRBD2	CASGGLAADTQYF
TRBV7-9	TRBJ2-5	.	.	CASSSFGAPEGETQYF
TRBV7-9	TRBJ2-7	.	.	CASSPREERYEQYF
TRBV6-4	TRBJ2-2	.	TRBD1	CASSVQGAPGELFF
TRBV6-6	TRBJ2-7	.	.	CASSYPTRGYEQYF
TRBV4-2	TRBJ2-7	.	TRBD2	CASSSVGEGYEQYF
TRBV5-1	TRBJ1-6	few	.	CASSLVDSPLHF
TRBV7-2	TRBJ2-3	.	.	CASSLIRATDTQYF
TRBV7-9	TRBJ1-3	.	.	CASRTGGNTIYF
TRBV4-3	TRBJ2-2	few	TRBD1	CASSRDRATGELFF
TRBV28	TRBJ2-1	.	.	CASSLLDNEQFF
TRBV4-1	TRBJ2-1	.	TRBD2	CASSQEVPSGIYNEQFF